Sequencing of this TCR beta chain was carried out in a study of blood T cell repertoires in COVID-19. There are a few counts of this clone. Data came from immunoSEQ multiplex PCR; TCRdb stores just in-frame clones and leaves some out. Among 180,000 or so clones listed, about four fifths were seen once. The source is a woman between 35 and 50 years old with COVID-19, enrolled during active disease. Material for sequencing was peripheral blood.

CDR3 nucleotides: TGTGCCAGCAGCTTTTCCGGGCGGGATCCTTTCTTT. Its translation is CASSFSGRDPFF. The genes are TRBV7-9 and TRBJ1-1; D gene ambiguous. Trimming stripped 3 bases from V and 12 bases from J, with 14 bases between. Looked up from germline, CDR1 is SEHNR and CDR2 is FQNEAQ (reference sequence). The length of the CDR3 is 12 residues.